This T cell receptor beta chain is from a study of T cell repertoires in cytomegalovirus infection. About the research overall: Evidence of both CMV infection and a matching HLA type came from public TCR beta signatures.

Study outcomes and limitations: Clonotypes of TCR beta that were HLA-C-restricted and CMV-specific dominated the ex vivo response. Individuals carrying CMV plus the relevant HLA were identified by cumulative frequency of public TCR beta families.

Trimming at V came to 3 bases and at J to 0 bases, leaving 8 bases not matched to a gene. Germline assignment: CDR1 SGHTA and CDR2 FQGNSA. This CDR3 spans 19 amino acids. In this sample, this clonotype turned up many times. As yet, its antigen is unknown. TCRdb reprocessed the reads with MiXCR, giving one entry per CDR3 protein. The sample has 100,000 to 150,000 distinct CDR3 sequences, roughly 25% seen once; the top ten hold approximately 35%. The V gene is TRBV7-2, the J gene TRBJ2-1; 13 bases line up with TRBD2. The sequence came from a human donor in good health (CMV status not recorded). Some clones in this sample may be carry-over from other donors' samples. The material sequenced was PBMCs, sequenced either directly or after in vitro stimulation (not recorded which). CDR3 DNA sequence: TGTGCCAGCAGCTTCCGACTAGCGGGAGGCGCGAGCTCCTACAATGAGCAGTTCTTC. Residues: CASSFRLAGGASSYNEQFF.